This entry concerns a single TCR delta chain. The protein TCRdb gives is from a much larger clone and does not agree with this DNA's translation at residue 11, likely a read error; the protein shown here comes from the DNA. This record comes from a study of γδ T cells in repeated Plasmodium falciparum infection. TCRdb redid clone calling on the multiplex PCR reads using CATT. Altogether 90,000 to 95,000 delta-chain clones are present, 0.98% being singletons, with the ten largest covering around 9.6%. There are 19 residues in the CDR3. Germline CDR1 and CDR2: TSWWSYY and QGS. J gave up 1 base and V 2 bases, and 14 bases lay outside the gene matches. Bulk repertoires came from Vgamma9/Vdelta2+ or Vdelta2-negative gammadelta T cells flow-sorted from PBMC.

J is TRDJ1 and V is TRDV1, with 9 bases that match TRDD3. TCRdb lists no J gene, so it was determined here by aligning the DNA to germline. Sequenced material: gamma-delta T cells from blood. This receptor was obtained from a pool of human donors (malaria-infected and uninfected, not separated). CDR3 sequence (DNA): TGTGCTCTTGGGGAAACCCGAAACTGGGGGACACGCGGCACCGATAAACTCATCTTT. It codes for CALGETRNWGTRGTDKLIF.